These T cell receptor beta chains were read from a single sample in a study of identical twins. One entry per CDR3 protein, called by TCRdb with MiXCR from the 5' RACE reads. The sample includes a few hundred thousand distinct CDR3 sequences, around 15% of them seen just once. This same sample was also taken into another study, of yellow fever vaccine responses in identical twins.

Specimen: CD4+ T cells sorted from blood. Receptor source: a woman under 30 in good health. The CDR3 runs from the conserved cysteine through the conserved F or W. A D gene is named only where the DNA matches it firmly. Rows may omit the clone size; those that give it use once, few, many or a size class.

size: NA; D: NA; V: TRBV12-3/TRBV12-4; J: TRBJ1-5; length: 14; DNA: TGTGCCAGCAGTCACGGACAGTCCAATCAGCGCCAGCATTTT; CDR3: CASSHGQSNQRQHF
size: NA; D: NA; V: TRBV7-3; J: TRBJ2-1; length: 15; DNA: TGTGCCAGCAGCTTATACCAGGGCCCTGGCAATGAGCAGTTCTTC; CDR3: CASSLYQGPGNEQFF
size: few; D: TRBD2; V: TRBV28; J: TRBJ2-4; length: 16; DNA: TGTGCCAGCAGTACCCGCTGGCGGGGGATCAAAAACATTCAGTACTTC; CDR3: CASSTRWRGIKNIQYF
size: few; D: TRBD2; V: TRBV7-9; J: TRBJ2-7; length: 13; DNA: TGTGCCAGCAGCTTCGGGACTACCTTGGAGCAGTACTTC; CDR3: CASSFGTTLEQYF
size: few; D: NA; V: TRBV11-2; J: TRBJ2-7; length: 13; DNA: TGTGCCAGCAGCTTAGACTCGGGTTTCGAGCAGTACTTC; CDR3: CASSLDSGFEQYF
size: NA; D: TRBD2; V: TRBV7-9; J: TRBJ2-1; length: 17; DNA: TGTGCCAGCAGACGAACGACTAGCGGGGGTTTCTACAATGAGCAGTTCTTC; CDR3: CASRRTTSGGFYNEQFF
size: many; D: TRBD1; V: TRBV20-1; J: TRBJ1-1; length: 14; DNA: TGCAGTGCTAGGAGGACAGGAAGGAGCACTGAAGCTTTCTTT; CDR3: CSARRTGRSTEAFF
size: many; D: NA; V: TRBV20-1; J: TRBJ2-4; length: 12; DNA: TGCAGTGCAGCTGACAGGAGGTACATTCAGTACTTC; CDR3: CSAADRRYIQYF
size: NA; D: TRBD1; V: TRBV5-6; J: TRBJ1-5; length: 19; DNA: TGTGCCAGCAGCTTGGCGGCCAGGGGGAAATCCGTTCTGAATCAGCCCCAGCATTTT; CDR3: CASSLAARGKSVLNQPQHF
size: many; D: NA; V: TRBV4-1; J: TRBJ1-3; length: 15; DNA: TGCGCCAGCAGCCAAGGCAGGGCATCTGGAAACACCATATATTTT; CDR3: CASSQGRASGNTIYF
size: few; D: NA; V: TRBV12-3/TRBV12-4; J: TRBJ2-5; length: 11; DNA: TGTGCCAGCAGTTTCACAGAGTCCCAGTACTTC; CDR3: CASSFTESQYF
size: many; D: NA; V: TRBV7-9; J: TRBJ1-1; length: 16; DNA: TGTGCCAGCAGCATGACAGTCCCGGCGGGTAGCGCTGAAGCTTTCTTT; CDR3: CASSMTVPAGSAEAFF
size: NA; D: TRBD2; V: TRBV5-4; J: TRBJ2-3; length: 20; DNA: TGTGCCAGCAGCTCCTCCGGGACTAGCGGGAGGACCGGGTTAACAGATACGCAGTATTTT; CDR3: CASSSSGTSGRTGLTDTQYF
size: many; D: NA; V: TRBV5-5; J: TRBJ1-2; length: 15; DNA: TGTGCCAGCAGCCACGACCAGGGCCTCTGGGAGGGCTACACCTTC; CDR3: CASSHDQGLWEGYTF
size: NA; D: NA; V: TRBV20-1; J: TRBJ1-1; length: 13; DNA: TGCAGTGCTAGGCCCCCTGGGCACACTGAAGCTTTCTTT; CDR3: CSARPPGHTEAFF
size: many; D: NA; V: TRBV28; J: TRBJ1-1; length: 12; DNA: TGTGCCAGCAGTTCAGGACCAGCTGAAGCTTTCTTT; CDR3: CASSSGPAEAFF
size: many; D: TRBD2; V: TRBV20-1; J: TRBJ2-7; length: 12; DNA: TGCAGTGCTACGAGCGGGAGGTCGGAGCAGTACTTC; CDR3: CSATSGRSEQYF
size: few; D: NA; V: TRBV20-1; J: TRBJ1-6; length: 15; DNA: TGCAGTGCCCGAGGGACTCCGGGCGATAATTCACCCCTCCACTTT; CDR3: CSARGTPGDNSPLHF
size: many; D: NA; V: TRBV4-3; J: TRBJ1-3; length: 16; DNA: TGCGCCAGCAGCCAAGATCTGGCGGCAGCGGTAAACACCATATATTTT; CDR3: CASSQDLAAAVNTIYF
size: NA; D: NA; V: TRBV10-3; J: TRBJ2-5; length: 15; DNA: TGTGCCATCAGTGCCCCTCGCGGAGGACAAGAGACCCAGTACTTC; CDR3: CAISAPRGGQETQYF
size: NA; D: NA; V: TRBV21-1; J: TRBJ2-1; length: 15; DNA: TGTGCCAGCGGTCGTTCGGACGGGTTCGGAGATGAGCAGTTCTTC; CDR3: CASGRSDGFGDEQFF
size: many; D: TRBD2; V: TRBV7-8; J: TRBJ2-3; length: 16; DNA: TGTGCCAGCAGCTTAGGGGCTAGCGGAAGCACAGATACGCAGTATTTT; CDR3: CASSLGASGSTDTQYF
size: NA; D: TRBD2; V: TRBV7-6; J: TRBJ2-1; length: 19; DNA: TGTGCCAGCAGCTTAGAAGCTAGCGGGATTTCATCCCGATATGGTGAGCAGTTCTTC; CDR3: CASSLEASGISSRYGEQFF
size: few; D: NA; V: TRBV3-1; J: TRBJ2-3; length: 17; DNA: TGTGCCAGCAGCCAAGTAGTTAGGACACCTCTCACAGATACGCAGTATTTT; CDR3: CASSQVVRTPLTDTQYF
size: few; D: TRBD1; V: TRBV18; J: TRBJ2-3; length: 12; DNA: TGTGCGGGGACAGGGACGACAGATACGCAGTATTTT; CDR3: CAGTGTTDTQYF
size: few; D: NA; V: TRBV28; J: TRBJ2-7; length: 16; DNA: TGTGCCAGCAGTTTATTCGGCAGAAAGTTCTCCTACGAGCAGTACTTC; CDR3: CASSLFGRKFSYEQYF
size: NA; D: NA; V: TRBV12-3/TRBV12-4; J: TRBJ2-2; length: 16; DNA: TGTGCCAGCATCGAACTAGGGACTTCGGGCACCGGGGAGCTGTTTTTT; CDR3: CASIELGTSGTGELFF
size: NA; D: NA; V: TRBV4-1; J: TRBJ2-5; length: 15; DNA: TGCGCCAGCAGCTCCGGGGCTGCAACACAAGAGACCCAGTACTTC; CDR3: CASSSGAATQETQYF
size: many; D: TRBD1; V: TRBV5-1; J: TRBJ2-3; length: 15; DNA: TGCGCCAGCAGCTCTTCCGGACAGGGAACAGATACGCAGTATTTT; CDR3: CASSSSGQGTDTQYF
size: many; D: NA; V: TRBV6-2/TRBV6-3; J: TRBJ1-5; length: 14; DNA: TGTGCCAGCAGTCCCGGGGGGGCGAGTCAGCCCCAGCATTTT; CDR3: CASSPGGASQPQHF
size: few; D: NA; V: TRBV20-1; J: TRBJ2-7; length: 12; DNA: TGCAGTGCTACCCCAATCATCTACGAGCAGTACTTC; CDR3: CSATPIIYEQYF
size: NA; D: NA; V: TRBV15; J: TRBJ2-6; length: 18; DNA: TGTGCCACCAGCAGAGATTTCGCGAGGGTCTCTGGGGCCAACGTCCTGACTTTC; CDR3: CATSRDFARVSGANVLTF
size: NA; D: NA; V: TRBV7-2; J: TRBJ2-3; length: 18; DNA: TGTGCCAGCAGCTTCGCCGGGAGTAAAGGGGGCGGCACAGATACGCAGTATTTT; CDR3: CASSFAGSKGGGTDTQYF
size: few; D: NA; V: TRBV10-3; J: TRBJ1-2; length: 14; DNA: TGTGCCATCGGTATCGTCGGGGCTAACTATGGCTACACCTTC; CDR3: CAIGIVGANYGYTF